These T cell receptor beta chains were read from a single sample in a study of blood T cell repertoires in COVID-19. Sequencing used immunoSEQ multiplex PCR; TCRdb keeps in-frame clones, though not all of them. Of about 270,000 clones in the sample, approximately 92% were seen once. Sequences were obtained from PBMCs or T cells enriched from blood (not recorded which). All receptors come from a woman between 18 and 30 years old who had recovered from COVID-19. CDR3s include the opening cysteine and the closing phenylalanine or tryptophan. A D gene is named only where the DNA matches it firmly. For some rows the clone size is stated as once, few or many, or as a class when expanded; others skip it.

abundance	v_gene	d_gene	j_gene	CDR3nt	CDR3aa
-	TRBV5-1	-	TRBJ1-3	TGCGCCAGCAGCTTGGATACCGGGTCTGGAAACACCATATATTTT	CASSLDTGSGNTIYF
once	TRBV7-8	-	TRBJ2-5	TGTGCCAGCAGCTTAGAGGGGGAGGAGACCCAGTACTTC	CASSLEGEETQYF
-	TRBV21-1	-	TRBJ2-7	TGTGCCAGCAGCAAATGGGACGCGGGGGGACACTACGAGCAGTACTTC	CASSKWDAGGHYEQYF
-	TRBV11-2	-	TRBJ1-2	TGTGCCAGCAGCTTAAGGGTGCGAGAGGGTGGCTACACCTTC	CASSLRVREGGYTF
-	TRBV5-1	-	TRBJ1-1	TGCGCCAGCAGCTTGGCTGGGGGCATGAACACTGAAGCTTTCTTT	CASSLAGGMNTEAFF
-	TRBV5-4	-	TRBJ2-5	TGTGCCAGCAGTCAGTTGGGGCTGTACCAAGAGACCCAGTACTTC	CASSQLGLYQETQYF
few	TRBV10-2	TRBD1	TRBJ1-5	TGCGCCAGCAGTGCGCGGGACAGGGGGAATCAGCCCCAGCATTTT	CASSARDRGNQPQHF
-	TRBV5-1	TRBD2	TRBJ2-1	TGCGCCAGCAGCTTACGGACTAGTTCTGGGGATGAGCAGTTCTTC	CASSLRTSSGDEQFF
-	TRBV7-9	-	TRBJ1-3	TGTGCCAGCAGCGCCACAGCTGCCGGAAACACCATATATTTT	CASSATAAGNTIYF
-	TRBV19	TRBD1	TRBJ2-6	TGTGCCAGTACCCCGACAGGGGGTTCCCCTGGGGCCAACGTCCTGACTTTC	CASTPTGGSPGANVLTF
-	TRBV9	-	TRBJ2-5	TGTGCCAGCAGCGCGCGCCCGGGGGTGGAAGAGACCCAGTACTTC	CASSARPGVEETQYF
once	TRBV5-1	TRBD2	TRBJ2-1	TGCGCCAGCAGCTTGGCCCAAGGTGCGGGACTAGCGGGACGCCACAATGAGCAGTTCTTC	CASSLAQGAGLAGRHNEQFF